One sample yielded the 10 T cell receptor beta chains listed below, sequenced in a study of radiation and T cells in renal cell carcinoma (dated by TCRdb to 2020 to 2021). The time point tag for this specimen amounts to: tumor resected at nephrectomy. The treatment or condition label on this specimen signifies: treatment-naive control, cytoreductive nephrectomy. Receptor amplification or capture employed the immunoSEQ multiplex PCR assay. Imported from immuneACCESS, the table was reduced by TCRdb to in-frame sequences with V and J called. These copies leave out some clones; in studies compared against another copy, an unresolved V gene accounts for under half, and the cause of the remainder is not known. The sample records 20,000 to 30,000 clones, 55% to 75% of which are singletons. The ten most abundant clones make up about 20% of the sample. The source material was tumor tissue, sampled from a patient whose treatment was nephrectomy without radiotherapy. The receptor set was obtained from a man between 35 and 55 years old with renal cell carcinoma.

This clone was seen only a few times. This chain connects TRBV4-1 to TRBJ1-1, with 9 bases fitting TRBD1. This CDR3 contains 18 residues. CDR1 MGHRA and CDR2 YSYEKL come from the germline V gene. Trimming cost V 0 bases and J 5 bases; bases outside gene matches: 13. The CDR3 loop is CASSQEMDRGLATTEAFF. CDR3 DNA: TGCGCCAGCAGCCAAGAAATGGACAGGGGTCTTGCTACTACTGAAGCTTTCTTT.

V gene TRBV5-1 combines with J gene TRBJ1-5, with 7 bases fitting TRBD1. Germline V gives CDR1 SGHRS, CDR2 YFSETQ. V shed 2 bases, J shed 2 bases, and the junction held 4 bases outside the gene matches. The CDR3 spans 15 residues. Here the CDR3 DNA reads TGCGCCAGCAGCTTCGGAGGGGGCGGCAATCAGCCCCAGCATTTT. Its protein is CASSFGGGGNQPQHF.

This clone was seen a handful of times. This chain connects TRBV29-1 to TRBJ1-1; D unresolved. The germline V and J ends were trimmed by 4 bases and 1 base, with 16 bases remaining between them. The CDR3 has 15 residues. In germline, CDR1 is SQVTM, CDR2 ANQGSEA. The CDR3 sequence: CSVVPPGTRNTEAFF. In DNA form, the CDR3 reads TGCAGCGTTGTCCCACCAGGTACAAGGAACACTGAAGCTTTCTTT.

This clone appeared a single time. The CDR3 nucleotides are TGTGCCAGCAGCTTGGGGGCTAGTCGGAGCACAGATACGCAGTATTTT. Protein product: CASSLGASRSTDTQYF. The chain uses TRBV5-4 and TRBJ2-3; D not certain. The CDR3 extends over 16 amino acids. Trimming removed 0 bases from V and 0 bases from J, with 11 bases in between. In germline, CDR1 is SGHNT, CDR2 YYREEE (reference sequence).

V gene TRBV6-6 combines with J gene TRBJ2-7; D might be TRBD1 (6 bases). The germline V gene has CDR1 MNHNY and CDR2 SVGAGI (reference sequence). The CDR3 is 13 amino acids. The V gene lost 8 bases and the J gene lost 6 bases, with 17 bases spanning the gap. CDR3 coding DNA: TGTGCCAGCGTTTACAGGGTTGGGGCCGAGCAGTACTTC. This translates into CASVYRVGAEQYF.

This clone was seen more than once but under ten times. The chain joins TRBV10-3 to TRBJ1-2, with 7 positions matching TRBD1. V dropped 3 bases and J dropped 2; count of bases not matched to a gene: 0. The CDR3 spans 13 residues. CDR1 ENHRY and CDR2 SYGVKD come from the germline V gene. CDR3 nucleotide sequence: TGTGCCATCAGTGAAGGGGGCAACTATGGCTACACCTTC. Translation: CAISEGGNYGYTF.

The chain has TRBV7-9 and TRBJ2-3; D unresolved. The CDR3 has 16 amino acids. The ends were cut back, 5 bases at V and 0 bases at J, with 15 bases in the middle. Germline V CDR1 and CDR2: SEHNR, FQNEAQ (reference sequence). The DNA for the CDR3 is TGTGCCAGCAGCCAAGGTGGTAGGGCCAGCACAGATACGCAGTATTTT. Translating it yields CASSQGGRASTDTQYF.

There are a few counts of this clone. V is TRBV7-8 and J is TRBJ2-2; 7 nucleotides line up with TRBD2. Looked up from germline, CDR1 is SGHVS and CDR2 is FQNEAQ. The CDR3 totals 15 residues. The ends lost 6 bases at V and 6 bases at J; junction bases unmatched: 10. The CDR3 DNA reads as TGTGCCAGCAGACTGGGAAGGACTAGGGCCGGGGAGCTGTTTTTT. Protein: CASRLGRTRAGELFF. Full variable domain (missing parts from reference TRBV7-8 and TRBJ2-2): GAGVSQSPRYKVAKRGQDVALRCDPISGHVSLFWYQQALGQGPEFLTYFQNEAQLDKSGLPSDRFFAERPEGSVSTLKIQRTQQEDSAVYLCASRLGRTRAGELFFGEGSRLTVL.

The chain links TRBV5-1 to TRBJ2-6; no clear D. The CDR3 is made up of 13 amino acids. Germline lookup yields CDR1 SGHRS and CDR2 YFSETQ. V was pared by 2 bases and J by 4 bases, with 4 bases between. Written as DNA, the CDR3 is TGCGCCAGCAGCTTTGACGGGGCCAACGTCCTGACTTTC. Its protein is CASSFDGANVLTF. The full variable domain, in which reference TRBV5-1 and TRBJ2-6 provide the parts outside the CDR3, is KAGVTQTPRYLIKTRGQQVTLSCSPISGHRSVSWYQQTPGQGLQFLFEYFSETQRNKGNFPGRFSGRQFSNSRSEMNVSTLELGDSALYLCASSFDGANVLTFGAGSRLTVL.

This chain connects TRBV28 to TRBJ1-1; possible D gene TRBD1, 5 bases. Looked up from germline, CDR1 is MDHEN and CDR2 is SYDVKM. The CDR3 runs to 13 residues. Trimming removed 5 bases at V and 5 bases at J, with 12 bases between. The CDR3 sequence is CASSGDLGTEAFF. CDR3 DNA: TGTGCCAGCAGTGGGGACCTAGGGACTGAAGCTTTCTTT.